Listed below are T cell receptor beta chains from one sample, sequenced in a study of T cell responses to AZD1222 COVID-19 vaccine. Clones were sequenced by immunoSEQ multiplex PCR, and TCRdb holds only the in-frame ones, with some missing. Of under 70,000 clones in the sample, over 60% were seen once. The sequencing used peripheral blood, collected on day 0 of AZD1222 vaccination. These receptors originate from an adult in good health. The CDR3 runs from the conserved cysteine through the conserved F or W. D genes are given only for firm matches. A row's size may be missing; if present it is once, few, many or a size class.

D,J,size,V,DNA,CDR3
TRBD1,TRBJ2-1,few,TRBV24-1,TGTGCCACCGGACAGGGCGATGAGCAGTTCTTC,CATGQGDEQFF
-,TRBJ1-6,-,TRBV4-3,TGCGCCAGCAGCCAAGATCGCGGTTCACCCCTCCACTTT,CASSQDRGSPLHF
-,TRBJ1-4,-,TRBV15,TGTGCCACCAGCAGAGATGTGGCAACTAATGAAAAACTGTTTTTT,CATSRDVATNEKLFF
TRBD1,TRBJ2-7,-,TRBV7-2,TGTGCCAGCAGCTTAGGGACAGGGAGCTACGAGCAGTACTTC,CASSLGTGSYEQYF
-,TRBJ2-3,-,TRBV4-1,TGCGCCAGCAGCTGGGGGCCCGGGCAGGGACAAGATACGCAGTATTTT,CASSWGPGQGQDTQYF
-,TRBJ2-1,-,TRBV6-2/TRBV6-3,TGTGCCAGCAGTATACAGGAGAGCTCCTACAATGAGCAGTTCTTC,CASSIQESSYNEQFF
-,TRBJ1-1,few,TRBV3-1/TRBV3-2,TGTGCCAGCAGCCAAGTCGGGGGGCACACTGAAGCTTTCTTT,CASSQVGGHTEAFF
-,TRBJ2-2,-,TRBV5-1,TGCGCCAGCAGCTTGGTTAAGCCCGTCCCGAACACCGGGGAGCTGTTTTTT,CASSLVKPVPNTGELFF
-,TRBJ2-7,-,TRBV6-5,TGTGCCAGTTGGACCGATGAGTGGGACGAGCAGTACTTC,CASWTDEWDEQYF
-,TRBJ2-7,-,TRBV15,TGTGCCACCAAGTCCGGAAGATCCTACGAGCAGTACTTC,CATKSGRSYEQYF
-,TRBJ1-1,-,TRBV11-1,TGTGCCAGCAGCTTAGCGCTGATGAACACTGAAGCTTTCTTT,CASSLALMNTEAFF
-,TRBJ2-7,-,TRBV19,TGTGCCAGTAGTATCGAGCCCTTCTACGAGCAGTACTTC,CASSIEPFYEQYF
-,TRBJ2-2,-,TRBV6-5,TGTGCCACCACGAGAGGGGCGAACACCGGGGAGCTGTTTTTT,CATTRGANTGELFF
-,TRBJ2-5,few,TRBV7-2,TGTGCCAGCAGCTTCGCAGGGACGGAGACCCAGTACTTC,CASSFAGTETQYF
-,TRBJ1-6,-,TRBV6-5,TGTGCCAGCAGTCCCGCCGGACACGGAGGGTCACCCCTCCACTTT,CASSPAGHGGSPLHF
TRBD1,TRBJ1-2,-,TRBV4-1,TGCGCCAGCAGCCAGGAAGGGACAGGCCTTGGCTATGGCTACACCTTC,CASSQEGTGLGYGYTF
-,TRBJ2-1,few,TRBV29-1,TGCAGCGTTGTTGCTTCCTACAATGAGCAGTTCTTC,CSVVASYNEQFF
-,TRBJ2-7,-,TRBV7-2,TGTGCCAGCAGCTTACCAACAAAATACCCCTACGAGCAGTACTTC,CASSLPTKYPYEQYF
-,TRBJ1-5,-,TRBV28,TGTGCCAGCAGTCCAGGGACGGCCTGGCAGCCCCAGCATTTT,CASSPGTAWQPQHF
-,TRBJ2-7,once,TRBV6-5,TGTGCCAGCACCCCTCCGGGACACCCCTACGAGCAGTACTTC,CASTPPGHPYEQYF
TRBD1,TRBJ1-1,few,TRBV7-6,TGTGCCAGCAGCTCGGGACAGGGGAACCAGGGAGCTTTCTTT,CASSSGQGNQGAFF
-,TRBJ2-4,few,TRBV6-5,TGTGCCAGCAGTTCGCAGGACATTCAGTACTTC,CASSSQDIQYF
TRBD1,TRBJ2-2,-,TRBV5-1,TGCGCCAGCAGCCGCGGACAGGTCATCACCGGGGAGCTGTTTTTT,CASSRGQVITGELFF
-,TRBJ1-2,once,TRBV5-4,TGTGCCAGCAGCCAACGCGGGTCTAGGGGCTACACCTTC,CASSQRGSRGYTF
-,TRBJ1-2,-,TRBV9,TGTGCCAGCAGCGTAGGGGACACGCCCTGGGACTATGGCTACACCTTC,CASSVGDTPWDYGYTF
-,TRBJ2-7,once,TRBV6-5,TGTGCCAGCAGTCCTGATACGTGGAGCTACGAGCAGTACTTC,CASSPDTWSYEQYF
-,TRBJ2-3,-,TRBV20-1,TGCAGTGCTAGTCGACAGCCTAGCACAGATACGCAGTATTTT,CSASRQPSTDTQYF
TRBD1,TRBJ1-5,-,TRBV5-4,TGTGCCAGCAGCCCCGGGACAGGGATTCAGCCCCAGCATTTT,CASSPGTGIQPQHF
-,TRBJ2-5,-,TRBV19,TGTGCCAGTAGTATCCGGACTGACAAAGAGACCCAGTACTTC,CASSIRTDKETQYF
-,TRBJ2-5,-,TRBV6-2/TRBV6-3,TGTGCCAGCAGTTATGTAAGGGAGGAGACCCAGTACTTC,CASSYVREETQYF
-,TRBJ1-5,-,TRBV28,TGTGCCAGCAGTTCCCCTCGAATGGGGAGCGGACAGCCCCAGCATTTT,CASSSPRMGSGQPQHF
-,TRBJ2-2,-,TRBV19,TGTGCCAGTACCCTGTCGGGTAACACCGGGGAGCTGTTTTTT,CASTLSGNTGELFF
TRBD2,TRBJ2-7,-,TRBV3-1/TRBV3-2,TGTGCCAGCAGCCCACAATCGGGACTACCCTACGAGCAGTACTTC,CASSPQSGLPYEQYF
TRBD1,TRBJ2-3,-,TRBV24-1,TGTGCCACCAGTGAGGGAGGGACAGGGAGAACAGATACGCAGTATTTT,CATSEGGTGRTDTQYF
TRBD1,TRBJ2-2,-,TRBV4-2,TGTGCCAGCAGCCAAGGATCCGGGACAGGGACCGGGGAGCTGTTTTTT,CASSQGSGTGTGELFF
-,TRBJ2-1,-,TRBV3-1/TRBV3-2,TGTGCCAGCAGCCAATCGTCCCTTTTTTCCGGGGTGTCCTACAATGAGCAGTTCTTC,CASSQSSLFSGVSYNEQFF
TRBD1,TRBJ2-1,once,TRBV6-4,TGTGCCAGCAGCCCCCTCCAGGGGGCGGGTGAGCAGTTCTTC,CASSPLQGAGEQFF
-,TRBJ1-5,few,TRBV28,TGTGCCAGCAGCCCAGTCGAAATTCTTCAAAGGAGCAATCAGCCCCAGCATTTT,CASSPVEILQRSNQPQHF
TRBD1,TRBJ2-3,few,TRBV5-8,TGTGCCAGCAGCTTGGGGAGATCGACAGGGGGCGAGTCAGATACGCAGTATTTT,CASSLGRSTGGESDTQYF
TRBD1,TRBJ1-1,-,TRBV30,TGTGCCTGGGAGGCTACAGGGGAAACTGAAGCTTTCTTT,CAWEATGETEAFF
-,TRBJ2-5,-,TRBV10-3,TGTGCCATCAGTGAGTCGGCAGGGATGGGAGAGACCCAGTACTTC,CAISESAGMGETQYF
-,TRBJ1-1,-,TRBV7-2,TGTGCCAGCAGCTTAGGCGGTTCGAACACTGAAGCTTTCTTT,CASSLGGSNTEAFF